A selection of T cell receptor beta chains follows, all from one sample in a study of T cell repertoires in cytomegalovirus infection. TCRdb re-called the reads through MiXCR, storing one row per CDR3 protein. The table shows about 900,000 distinct CDR3 sequences, with around 30% occurring only once. Their target antigens are unknown. The source material was cultured CD8+ T cells from PBMCs, sampled from culture after CMV antigen stimulation. These receptors were taken from a human donor in good health (CMV status not recorded). Some clones in this sample may be carry-over from other donors' samples. The CDR3 runs from the conserved cysteine through the conserved F or W. The D gene is left open where the match is weak. Some rows mark clone size as missing; the rest say once, few, many or name a class of expanded clone.

>TRBJ1-4|NA|NA|TRBV5-4
TGTGCCAGCAGCGCCGAACAGGGAACTAATGAAAAACTGTTTTTT
CASSAEQGTNEKLFF
>TRBJ2-7|NA|NA|TRBV29-1
TGCAGCGTAAACCTTCTCGGAGGGGCCGAGCAGTACTTC
CSVNLLGGAEQYF
>TRBJ1-5|NA|few|TRBV19
TGTGCCAGCGAGGACAACAATCAGCCCCAGCATTTT
CASEDNNQPQHF
>TRBJ2-1|NA|NA|TRBV27
TGTGCCAGCAGCCTCGGGGGACTCCTGTACGAGCAGTTCTTC
CASSLGGLLYEQFF
>TRBJ1-2|NA|NA|TRBV13
TGTGCCAGCAGCGACAGGAGCGCCCTGAAAGGAGGCTACACCTTC
CASSDRSALKGGYTF
>TRBJ1-5|NA|many|TRBV4-1
TGTGCCAGCAGCCAGGACGGTGGCAATCAGCCCCAGCATTTT
CASSQDGGNQPQHF
>TRBJ2-2|TRBD1|NA|TRBV29-1
TGCAGCGTCGGGACAGGGGTCCCTTTTAACACCGGGGAGCTGTTTTTT
CSVGTGVPFNTGELFF
>TRBJ2-1|TRBD1|NA|TRBV3-1
TGTGTCAGCAGCCAAGGGACAGGGGCAAGGGAGCAGTTCTTC
CVSSQGTGAREQFF
>TRBJ1-1|TRBD1|few|TRBV27
TGTGCCAGCAGTCGAGGGACAGGGGGCCTAGACACTGAAGCTTTCTTT
CASSRGTGGLDTEAFF
>TRBJ1-5|NA|NA|TRBV9
TGTGCCAGCAGCCCCCGTCGGGGCCCCTGGGACTCGAGTTATCAGCCCCAGCATTTT
CASSPRRGPWDSSYQPQHF
>TRBJ2-5|NA|NA|TRBV15
TGTGCCACCAGCAGACAGGAGGCACTGGAGACCCAGTACTTC
CATSRQEALETQYF
>TRBJ1-3|NA|many|TRBV12-5
TGTGCTAGTGGTTCCCCCCCCGACATCAGTGGAAACACCATATATTTT
CASGSPPDISGNTIYF
>TRBJ1-2|NA|NA|TRBV7-1
TGTGCCAGTAGGAACAGGGTGGAAGACGGCTACACCTTC
CASRNRVEDGYTF
>TRBJ1-2|NA|few|TRBV12-3/TRBV12-4
TGTGCCAGCAGTTCAAACAGGGCATTCGGCTACACCTTC
CASSSNRAFGYTF
>TRBJ1-5|NA|few|TRBV9
TGTGCCAGCAGCGTCGGGAATGCTCCCAGGCAGCCCCAGCATTTT
CASSVGNAPRQPQHF
>TRBJ2-7|NA|few|TRBV5-4
TGTGCCAGCAGCTTGGCGGACACACCCTACGAGCAGTACTTC
CASSLADTPYEQYF
>TRBJ2-2|NA|NA|TRBV27
TGTGCCAGCAGTTTATCGGTGGGGGCCGCCGGGGAGCTGTTTTTT
CASSLSVGAAGELFF
>TRBJ2-2|NA|NA|TRBV6-6
TGTGCCAGCAGTTTACAGGGTATAACCACCGGGGAGCTGTTTTTT
CASSLQGITTGELFF
>TRBJ2-1|NA|NA|TRBV12-3/TRBV12-4
TGTGCCAGCAGTTTTGGGGTTGGCTCCTACAATGAGCAGTTCTTC
CASSFGVGSYNEQFF
>TRBJ1-5|NA|few|TRBV7-9
TGTGCCAGCAGCTACTACGGGGAGGTGGGTCAGCCCCAGCATTTT
CASSYYGEVGQPQHF
>TRBJ1-4|NA|many|TRBV4-1
TGCGCCAGCAGCCAAGAGGACAGTTGGGGGGAAAAACTGTTTTTT
CASSQEDSWGEKLFF
>TRBJ2-5|NA|NA|TRBV2
TGTGCCAGCAGTGAGAGGGACCCCCAAGAGACCCAGTACTTC
CASSERDPQETQYF
>TRBJ2-1|NA|NA|TRBV28
TGTGCCAGCAGTTCTAGGGCCCGGTGGCCGAACAATGAGCAGTTCTTC
CASSSRARWPNNEQFF
>TRBJ1-2|NA|NA|TRBV7-9
TGTGCCAGCAGCCTGGACATCTGGGGCTACACCTTC
CASSLDIWGYTF
>TRBJ2-5|NA|NA|TRBV12-5
TGTGCTAGTGGTTTGGTGGGAGAGAAGCAAGAGACCCAGTACTTC
CASGLVGEKQETQYF
>TRBJ1-5|TRBD1|few|TRBV10-1
TGCGCCAGCAGTGAGCACAGGGGGATTAATCAGCCCCAGCATTTT
CASSEHRGINQPQHF
>TRBJ1-2|TRBD1|NA|TRBV3-1
TGTGCCAGCAGCCCACGACAGGGCCCCCATGGCTACACCTTC
CASSPRQGPHGYTF
>TRBJ2-2|NA|many|TRBV20-1
TGCAGTCCCCTACCCGCAGCGAACACCGGGGAGCTGTTTTTT
CSPLPAANTGELFF
>TRBJ2-1|TRBD2|NA|TRBV27
TGTGCCAGCAATAGCGGGGGGGCCGGCAATGAGCAGTTCTTC
CASNSGGAGNEQFF
>TRBJ2-1|TRBD2|NA|TRBV7-6
TGTGCCAGCAGCTTAGGTATTAGCGGGGGTTCTGAGCAGTTCTTC
CASSLGISGGSEQFF
>TRBJ1-2|NA|NA|TRBV20-1
TGCAGTGCTAGATTTTACAGAGATGGCTACACCTTC
CSARFYRDGYTF
>TRBJ2-2|NA|NA|TRBV5-8
TGTGCCAGCAGCTTACAGGCTAACACCGGGGAGCTGTTTTTT
CASSLQANTGELFF
>TRBJ1-2|NA|NA|TRBV25-1
TGTGCCAGCAGTGAATATTTTGTCGGGGGGACACCCCCCCGCTATGGCTACACCTTC
CASSEYFVGGTPPRYGYTF
>TRBJ1-6|TRBD1|few|TRBV27
TGTGCCAGCAGTCCCACGGGACAGGGGTATAATTCACCCCTCCACTTT
CASSPTGQGYNSPLHF
>TRBJ1-1|NA|once|TRBV10-2
TGCGCCAGCAGTGGTGAGCAGAGCACTGAAGCTTTCTTT
CASSGEQSTEAFF
>TRBJ1-1|NA|NA|TRBV24-1
TGTGCCACCAGTGACCGGAGGAACACTGAAGCTTTCTTT
CATSDRRNTEAFF
>TRBJ2-1|TRBD2|many|TRBV7-8
TGTGCCAGCAGCTTCTCCGGGACTAGCGCCTACAATGAGCAGTTCTTC
CASSFSGTSAYNEQFF
>TRBJ2-1|NA|few|TRBV11-2
TGTGCCAGCAGCGCCTTGACTGAGCAGGGACCCCTATCTCTATCCTACAATGAGCAGTTCTTC
CASSALTEQGPLSLSYNEQFF
>TRBJ1-1|NA|few|TRBV10-1
TGCGCCAGCAGTTTCGAGGCGGACACTGAAGCTTTCTTT
CASSFEADTEAFF
>TRBJ1-2|NA|many|TRBV19
TGTGCCAGTAGTACAACCTTTAGACGCGGGTATGGCTACACCTTC
CASSTTFRRGYGYTF
>TRBJ2-1|NA|many|TRBV12-3/TRBV12-4
TGTGCCAGCAGTTTAGGACCAAGGGTTTACAATGAGCAGTTCTTC
CASSLGPRVYNEQFF
>TRBJ1-2|TRBD1|NA|TRBV20-1
TGCAGTGCTAGCACGGGTGGCACAGGGGGCTACCCCGAAGGGGGCTACACCTTC
CSASTGGTGGYPEGGYTF
>TRBJ1-2|NA|many|TRBV6-5
TGTGCCAGCAGTTACTCAGCGGGACAAGTCTATGGCTACACCTTC
CASSYSAGQVYGYTF
>TRBJ2-1|TRBD2|NA|TRBV3-1
TGTGCCAGCAGCCCTAGCGGGGGGCCTCATTACAATGAGCAGTTCTTC
CASSPSGGPHYNEQFF
>TRBJ1-2|TRBD1|NA|TRBV5-4
TGTGCCAGCAGCTTGCTTCCCGGGACAGGGGCCGCAGTCTACTATGGCTACACCTTC
CASSLLPGTGAAVYYGYTF
>TRBJ1-1|NA|few|TRBV6-1
TGTGCCAGCACCATAGGCGGAGACAAGAACACTGAAGCTTTCTTT
CASTIGGDKNTEAFF
>TRBJ2-5|NA|NA|TRBV7-9
TGTGCCAGCAGCTTAGAGGACCTAATGACGGTAGAGACCCAGTACTTC
CASSLEDLMTVETQYF
>TRBJ1-1|NA|NA|TRBV4-1
TGCGCCAGCAGCCAGGCCGAGGGGACTGCTGAAGCTTTCTTT
CASSQAEGTAEAFF
>TRBJ2-3|NA|many|TRBV7-6
TGTGCCAGCAGCTCCCCCCAGACAGGAGCCGGAGATACGCAGTATTTT
CASSSPQTGAGDTQYF
>TRBJ2-6|NA|NA|TRBV19
TGTGCCAGTAGTGGAGCGGCCTCTGGGGCCAACGTCCTGACTTTC
CASSGAASGANVLTF
>TRBJ2-3|NA|few|TRBV7-3
TGTGCCAGCAGCTTAGCTCTAGTTGACACGCAGTATTTT
CASSLALVDTQYF
>TRBJ2-1|NA|few|TRBV9
TGTGCCAGCAGCGTTCAAGGGGGAAACAATGAGCAGTTCTTC
CASSVQGGNNEQFF
>TRBJ2-2|NA|NA|TRBV20-1
TGCAGTGCTAGGCGGGACTTGGAGCTGTTTTTT
CSARRDLELFF
>TRBJ1-2|NA|NA|TRBV7-9
TGTGCCAGCAGCTCCCCGGGGGGACAATTTGATGGCTACACCTTC
CASSSPGGQFDGYTF